The sequence of this T cell receptor beta chain was determined in a study of blood T cell repertoires in COVID-19. About the research overall: Whether acute or convalescent, the COVID-19 samples came from the United States, Italy and Spain. The cDNA or gDNA used as material had been derived from T cells, B-cell-depleted T cells, or PBMCs.

The protocol was immunoSEQ multiplex PCR, while the TCRdb copy is restricted to in-frame clones and leaves out a portion. The top ten clones hold about 17% of a sample with 60,000 to 75,000 clones, approximately 85% of them seen once. Trimming removed 2 bases at V and 0 bases at J, with 6 bases between. CDR1 is SGDLS and CDR2 is YYNGEE in the germline V gene. The CDR3 extends over 14 amino acids. This TCR derives from a human donor in a cohort sampled during active COVID-19. Sequences were obtained from peripheral blood. The V and J genes are TRBV9 and TRBJ1-3; D call uncertain. CDR3 sequence: CASSVSDSGNTIYF. The DNA of the CDR3 is TGTGCCAGCAGCGTCTCAGACTCTGGAAACACCATATATTTT. The full variable domain, with the rest looked up from reference TRBV9 and TRBJ1-3, is DSGVTQTPKHLITATGQRVTLRCSPRSGDLSVYWYQQSLDQGLQFLIQYYNGEERAKGNILERFSAQQFPDLHSELNLSSLELGDSALYFCASSVSDSGNTIYFGEGSWLTVV.